This TCR beta chain is from a study of blood T cell repertoires in COVID-19. This CDR3 is built from 15 residues. V lost 2 bases, J lost 4 bases, and 15 bases lay in between. In germline, CDR1 is MGHRA, CDR2 YSYEKL. The repertoire was sequenced with immunoSEQ multiplex PCR; TCRdb's copy has only in-frame clones and lacks some. The sample yields some 120,000 clones, roughly 90% seen once. The specimen was peripheral blood. V and J are TRBV4-1 and TRBJ2-7, with D possibly TRBD1 on 6 matching bases. The clonotype was recovered from a man aged 45-65 years with acute or convalescent COVID-19. The CDR3 is CASSQRTAPQYEQYF. CDR3 DNA sequence: TGCGCCAGCAGCCAAAGGACAGCCCCTCAGTACGAGCAGTACTTC.